The text below deals with one T cell receptor (beta chain). What it recognizes is unknown. The sample's treatment: roughly 11-day PBMC culture with coronavirus spike peptide pools or control peptides (ViraFEST assay). Each well received approximately 1.8 million PBMCs, cultured with 10 IU/ml IL-2 and about 11 ug/ml peptide pools. The CDR3 has 14 amino acids. The V and J ends lost 1 base and 6 bases, in that order; junction bases with no gene match: 6. Germline V CDR1 and CDR2: SGHTA, FQGTGA. This entry belongs to a study of vaccination and CD4 T cells after COVID-19. In the study overall: Drawing of post-COVID samples took place a median about 100 days after diagnosis (range 35 to 161). Control wells got either CEFX epitopes, HIV-1 Nef peptides, or no peptide at all.

Sequencing of DNA taken from cultured CD4+ T cells relied on the Oncomine TCR Beta short-read assay. TCRdb reprocessed the PCR reads via MiXCR and lists one record per CDR3 protein. The table includes 15,000 to 20,000 distinct CDR3 sequences, about 67% detected once. Study-wide points: The study found median SARS-CoV-2-reactive clonotypes rising from about 22 to 38, not significantly.

Sequencing was performed on CD4+ T cells from blood, cultured in vitro. This sequence joins TRBV7-3 and TRBJ2-7; 7 bases align to TRBD2. The source of this sequence is a human donor who had recovered from COVID-19. CDR3 amino acids: CASSLSGGSVEQYF. The CDR3 bases are TGTGCCAGCAGCTTAAGTGGCGGGAGTGTCGAGCAGTACTTC. Looking up the rest from reference TRBV7-3 and TRBJ2-7 gives the full variable domain: GAGVSQTPSNKVTEKGKYVELRCDPISGHTALYWYRQSLGQGPEFLIYFQGTGAADDSGLPNDRFFAVRPEGSVSTLKIQRTERGDSAVYLCASSLSGGSVEQYFGPGTRLTVT.